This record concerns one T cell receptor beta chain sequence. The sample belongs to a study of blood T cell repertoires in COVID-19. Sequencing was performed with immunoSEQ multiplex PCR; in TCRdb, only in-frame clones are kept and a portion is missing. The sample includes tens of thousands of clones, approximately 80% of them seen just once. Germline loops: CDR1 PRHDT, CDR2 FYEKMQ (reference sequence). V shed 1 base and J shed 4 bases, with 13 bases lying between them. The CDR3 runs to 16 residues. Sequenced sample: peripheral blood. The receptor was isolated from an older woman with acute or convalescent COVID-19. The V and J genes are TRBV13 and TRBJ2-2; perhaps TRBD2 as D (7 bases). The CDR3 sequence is CASSLAGGGGTGELFF. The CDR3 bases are TGTGCCAGCAGCTTAGCCGGGGGCGGGGGCACCGGGGAGCTGTTTTTT.